These 6 T cell receptor beta chains came from one sample sequenced in a study of cytotoxic CD8 clonotypes in ibrutinib-treated CLL (dated by TCRdb to the early 2020s). The library was produced with the immunoSEQ multiplex PCR assay. The source is immuneACCESS, and TCRdb retained only in-frame sequences with V and J called. Part of the clones is not carried over; for the studies checked, unresolved V genes explain less than half of this, and the remainder is unexplained. In this sample the table shows 65,000 to 80,000 clones, around four fifths of which occur a single time. The ten largest clones take up less than 45% of the sample. This specimen's time point label, per the study, means: roughly 2 years on ibrutinib. The sample in question was PBMCs, obtained after 24 months of ibrutinib treatment. These receptors all stem from a human donor with chronic lymphocytic leukemia.

CDR3 amino acids: CASSYSGVSNQPQHF. In DNA, the CDR3 is TGTGCCAGCAGTTACTCAGGGGTAAGCAATCAGCCCCAGCATTTT. The chain couples TRBV27 to TRBJ1-5, with TRBD1 as a possible D gene (6 bases). The germline V gene encodes CDR1 MNHEY and CDR2 SMNVEV (reference sequence). The length of the CDR3 is 15 residues. Trimming took 4 bases from V and 1 from J, leaving 11 bases between them.

The chain joins TRBV18 to TRBJ2-7; D call uncertain. Germline lookup yields CDR1 KGHSH and CDR2 LQKENI. The CDR3 spans 16 residues. V lost 0 bases to trimming and J lost 2 bases, with 14 bases between them. The CDR3 spells CASSPPSRTRTYEQYF. In nucleotides, the CDR3 is TGTGCCAGCTCACCACCGAGCCGGACGAGGACCTACGAGCAGTACTTC.

This sequence joins TRBV18 and TRBJ1-1; perhaps TRBD1 as D (6 bases). The CDR3 is made up of 14 amino acids. Germline assignment: CDR1 KGHSH and CDR2 LQKENI. Trimming pared 2 bases from V and 2 bases from J, leaving 9 bases between. CDR3 amino acids: CASSPGTRNTEAFF. Here the CDR3 DNA reads TGTGCCAGCTCACCAGGGACAAGAAACACTGAAGCTTTCTTT.

V gene TRBV28 combines with J gene TRBJ2-5; D call uncertain. The CDR3 consists of 13 residues. The V and J ends lost 8 bases and 2 bases respectively, with 12 bases between them. CDR1 and CDR2 from the germline V gene are MDHEN and SYDVKM. CDR3 sequence (DNA): TGTGCCAGCCTCTTAGGGCCGCAAGAGACCCAGTACTTC. This translates into CASLLGPQETQYF.

This chain uses TRBV5-1 with TRBJ2-1; 15 nucleotides agree with TRBD2. The ends lost 4 bases at V and 3 bases at J; junction bases unmatched: 5. The CDR3 length is 17 residues. Germline assignment: CDR1 SGHRS and CDR2 YFSETQ. The CDR3 loop is CASSPGTSGRNYNEQFF. The CDR3 bases are TGCGCCAGCAGCCCGGGGACTAGCGGGAGGAACTACAATGAGCAGTTCTTC.

This clone has just one count. The germline gene is not matched at one end of the junction; a read error may be the cause. The chain recombines TRBV11-2 with TRBJ2-7; 16 nucleotides agree with TRBD2. The CDR3 loop spans 20 amino acids. Germline loops: CDR1 SGHAT, CDR2 FQNNGV. Here the CDR3 reads CASSLDPPMGTSGRAGEQYF. CDR3 nucleotides: TGTGCCAGCAGCCTAGACCCCCCGATGGGGACTAGCGGGAGGGCCGGCGAGCAGTACTTC.